Listed below are T cell receptor beta chains from one sample, sequenced in a study of memory CD4+ T cells and cytomegalovirus serostatus. Clones were read by immunoSEQ multiplex PCR, and TCRdb kept only the in-frame ones, dropping some. The profile covers 27,000 or so clones, with 70% to 80% appearing a single time and approximately 1% taken by the ten largest. The sequenced material came from memory CD4+ T cells from blood. These receptor sequences come from an adult in good health and CMV-seronegative. Each CDR3 is given with its conserved first and last residue. The order of the fields is V gene, clone size, D gene, J gene, CDR3 DNA, CDR3 protein. A D gene is named only where the DNA matches it firmly. Expanded clones get a size class; other rows say once, few or many, or leave the size out.

TRBV2	NA	NA	TRBJ2-5	TGTGCCAGCAGGGGGGGGCCAGGGGGCGAAGAAGAGACCCAGTACTTC	CASRGGPGGEEETQYF
TRBV27	few	TRBD1	TRBJ2-2	TGTGCCAGCAGTTTATTCCCCCCGGGACAGCAAACGAACACCGGGGAGCTGTTTTTT	CASSLFPPGQQTNTGELFF
TRBV30	NA	NA	TRBJ1-1	TGTGCCTGGAGTAGGGCGATGAACACTGAAGCTTTCTTT	CAWSRAMNTEAFF
TRBV7-2	few	NA	TRBJ1-1	TGTGCCAGCAGCACTGGGACGTTTAACACTGAAGCTTTCTTT	CASSTGTFNTEAFF
TRBV6-1	NA	NA	TRBJ2-3	TGTGCCACCACTTTGAGCACAGATACGCAGTATTTT	CATTLSTDTQYF
TRBV6-5	NA	NA	TRBJ1-1	TGTGCCAGCAAAGGGTCTAGAGGGGCTGGTGCTGAAGCTTTCTTT	CASKGSRGAGAEAFF
TRBV27	NA	NA	TRBJ2-2	TGTGCCAGCAGTTTATCGTGGCTGGCCAACGGGGAGCTGTTTTTT	CASSLSWLANGELFF
TRBV19	few	NA	TRBJ1-1	TGTGCCAGCAAGTGGGATCCTCAAATGAACACTGAAGCTTTCTTT	CASKWDPQMNTEAFF
TRBV11-2	NA	TRBD1	TRBJ1-2	TGTGCCAGCAGCTCGGACAGGGGAGACTATGGCTACACCTTC	CASSSDRGDYGYTF
TRBV7-6	few	TRBD1	TRBJ1-6	TGTGCCAGCAGCTCCCGTACCGGGACAGACTCACCCCTCCACTTT	CASSSRTGTDSPLHF
TRBV7-8	NA	NA	TRBJ2-7	TGTGCCAGCAGCCGAGAGCAGGTGTCCTACGAGCAGTACTTC	CASSREQVSYEQYF
TRBV28	NA	NA	TRBJ2-1	TGTGCCAGCAGTCCACCCGGGGGTAATGAGCAGTTCTTC	CASSPPGGNEQFF
TRBV6-5	NA	TRBD1	TRBJ1-6	TGTGCCAGCAGTTACTCGACAGGGGCCAATTCACCCCTCCACTTT	CASSYSTGANSPLHF
TRBV5-4	NA	NA	TRBJ2-3	TGTGCCAGCAGCTCAGGGGCCATCAGCACAGATACGCAGTATTTT	CASSSGAISTDTQYF
TRBV28	NA	TRBD1	TRBJ2-7	TGTGCCAGCAGTTCGTCGGGACAGAACCCCTACGAGCAGTACTTC	CASSSSGQNPYEQYF
TRBV4-3	NA	NA	TRBJ2-5	TGCGCCAGCAGCCAAGATAGGGCGGAGACCCAGTACTTC	CASSQDRAETQYF
TRBV14	NA	NA	TRBJ1-1	TGTGCCAGCAGCCAAGACACTATTGCGAAAGCTTTCTTT	CASSQDTIAKAFF
TRBV7-9	NA	TRBD1	TRBJ1-2	TGTGCCAGCGGATCCCAGGGGGCGGGAGGCTACACCTTC	CASGSQGAGGYTF
TRBV7-7	NA	NA	TRBJ2-3	TGTGCTAGCAGCTTGGGGTCGTTCGGGACCACAGATACGCAGTATTTT	CASSLGSFGTTDTQYF
TRBV7-9	NA	NA	TRBJ2-7	TGTGCCAGCAGCCTCCTGACCTCCTACGAGCAGTACTTC	CASSLLTSYEQYF
TRBV28	NA	NA	TRBJ1-1	TGTGCCAGCAGTTTAAGGGGAAGAGCTTTCTTT	CASSLRGRAFF
TRBV5-1	NA	TRBD1	TRBJ2-5	TGCGCCAGCAGCTTCGGGACAGGTCTCCAAGAGACCCAGTACTTC	CASSFGTGLQETQYF
TRBV2	NA	NA	TRBJ2-1	TGTGCCAGCAAAACGGACCACAATGAGCAGTTCTTC	CASKTDHNEQFF
TRBV4-1	NA	NA	TRBJ1-2	TGCGCCAGCAGCCAAGTTCGGACAGTGGCTGGCTACACCTTC	CASSQVRTVAGYTF
TRBV7-2	NA	TRBD1	TRBJ2-1	TGTGCCAGCAGCCCGCGCCCAGAGGGGGCCAATGAGCAGTTCTTC	CASSPRPEGANEQFF
TRBV7-2	NA	NA	TRBJ1-1	TGTGCCAGCAGCTTCATGGCCGGGACAGAAGCTTTCTTT	CASSFMAGTEAFF
TRBV6-1	NA	TRBD1	TRBJ2-7	TGTGCCAGCAGGGGACAGGGGACAGCCAACGAGCAGTACTTC	CASRGQGTANEQYF
TRBV7-6	once	NA	TRBJ2-6	TGTGCCAGCAGCTACTTGGGACCGACTAGCTCTGGGGCCAACGTCCTGACTTTC	CASSYLGPTSSGANVLTF
TRBV25-1	NA	NA	TRBJ1-4	TGTGCCAGCAGTGAATTCGGACCGATTGAAAAACTGTTTTTT	CASSEFGPIEKLFF
TRBV29-1	NA	NA	TRBJ1-2	TGCAGCGTCGACCCGTGGGGGGGAGAAGGCTACACCTTC	CSVDPWGGEGYTF
TRBV19	NA	TRBD1	TRBJ1-5	TGTGCCAGTTATGGACAGGGGAGTCAGCCCCAGCATTTT	CASYGQGSQPQHF